This entry lists 10 T cell receptor beta chains sequenced from one sample in a study of STAT5B mutations in CD4+ large granular lymphocyte leukemia. Repertoires were generated with immunoSEQ multiplex PCR, while TCRdb's copy carries only in-frame clones and drops some. The sample carries about 33,000 clones, 70% to 75% recorded once. Sequenced: CD4+ T cells from blood buffy coats. Receptor source: a human donor in good health.

This chain links TRBV7-2 with TRBJ1-1; D is unclear. V was cut by 0 bases and J by 1 base, with 3 bases left in between. CDR1 and CDR2 (germline): SGHTA, FQGNSA. This CDR3 has 13 amino acids. This CDR3 is CASSLAENTEAFF. CDR3 sequence (DNA): TGTGCCAGCAGCTTAGCAGAGAACACTGAAGCTTTCTTT.

This chain links TRBV25-1 with TRBJ1-6, with 10 bases matching TRBD1. CDR3 size: 16 residues. CDR1 MGHDK and CDR2 SYGVNS come from the germline V gene. The V gene end was trimmed by 7 bases and the J gene end by 1 base; junction bases not matched to a gene: 4. In nucleotides, the CDR3 is TGTGCCAGCAATGGACAGGGGGGATCCTATAATTCACCCCTCCACTTT. Amino acids: CASNGQGGSYNSPLHF.

V and J are TRBV19 and TRBJ2-7, with 12 bases aligning to TRBD2. The V and J ends lost 5 bases and 2 bases, in that order; junction bases with no gene match: 4. CDR3 length: 15 amino acids. From germline, CDR1 is LNHDA and CDR2 SQIVND (reference sequence). The CDR3 DNA reads as TGTGCCAGTAGTGAACTAGCGGGAGGACCCTACGAGCAGTACTTC. It translates to CASSELAGGPYEQYF.

V usage is TRBV6-5 and J usage is TRBJ1-2; the D is unclear. The V end was cut by 2 bases, the J end by 0 bases, with 10 bases between. CDR3 length: 15 amino acids. Germline CDR1 MNHEY, CDR2 SVGAGI. CDR3 DNA sequence: TGTGCCAGCAGTTACGGGTCCCGCACTAACTATGGCTACACCTTC. It specifies CASSYGSRTNYGYTF.

The rearrangement uses TRBV6-6 and TRBJ2-7; D remains unclear. The CDR3 extends over 13 amino acids. CDR1 MNHNY and CDR2 SVGAGI come from the germline V gene (reference sequence). Deletions cut 2 bases from V and 6 bases from J, with 11 bases between. CDR3 bases: TGTGCCAGCAGTTACGTAGGGTCTCGCGAGCAGTACTTC. Translating it yields CASSYVGSREQYF.

This chain connects TRBV4-1 to TRBJ1-2; no clear D. Deletions cut 0 bases from V and 2 bases from J, with 4 bases between. CDR1 and CDR2 (germline): MGHRA, YSYEKL. This CDR3 comprises 13 residues. Here the CDR3 DNA reads TGCGCCAGCAGCCAAGATAGAAACTATGGCTACACCTTC. Translating gives CASSQDRNYGYTF.

V usage is TRBV7-9 and J usage is TRBJ2-7; 8 positions match TRBD1. Germline V CDR1 and CDR2: SEHNR, FQNEAQ (reference sequence). V dropped 4 bases and J dropped 2; count of bases not matched to a gene: 4. The CDR3 covers 14 residues. This CDR3 reads CASSWDRRTYEQYF. CDR3 coding DNA: TGTGCCAGCAGCTGGGACAGGCGAACCTACGAGCAGTACTTC.

The chain is built from TRBV11-3 and TRBJ1-1; D ambiguous. This CDR3 is 13 amino acids long. Looked up from germline, CDR1 is SGHNT and CDR2 is YENEEA. V gave up 3 bases and J gave up 2 bases, with 7 bases separating them. The CDR3 spells CASSFEINTEAFF. The CDR3 coding sequence is TGTGCCAGCAGCTTTGAGATAAACACTGAAGCTTTCTTT.

The chain carries TRBV5-1 and TRBJ2-5; 12 bases agree with TRBD2. The CDR3 runs to 17 residues. Germline assignment: CDR1 SGHRS and CDR2 YFSETQ. After removal of 0 bases from V and 5 bases from J, the junction contained 8 bases not matched to a gene. The CDR3 DNA follows: TGCGCCAGCAGCTTGGGCCCTAGCGGGGGGGCCGTCGAGACCCAGTACTTC. Its protein product is CASSLGPSGGAVETQYF.

This CDR3 is CASSLAHRVDGELFF. CDR3 in DNA: TGTGCCAGCAGCTTAGCCCACAGGGTCGACGGGGAGCTGTTTTTT. V and J are TRBV7-9 and TRBJ2-2, with D possibly TRBD1 on 6 matching bases. The germline V gene encodes CDR1 SEHNR and CDR2 FQNEAQ (reference sequence). With 0 bases removed from V and 7 bases from J, the gap between germline ends came to 12 bases. This CDR3 is 15 amino acids long.